This T cell receptor (beta chain) was sequenced for a study of blood T cell repertoires in COVID-19. Clinical history reported by participants formed the basis on which cohorts were assigned. The CDR3 extends over 14 amino acids. CDR1 and CDR2 from the germline V gene are SGHRS and YFSETQ. J gave up 5 bases and V 0 bases, and 4 bases lay outside the gene matches. Data came from immunoSEQ multiplex PCR; TCRdb stores just in-frame clones and leaves some out. Of roughly 400,000 clones in the sample, roughly 90% are singletons; the top ten hold more than 2%. This TCR was sampled from a woman aged 40-49 years with acute COVID-19. The chain carries TRBV5-1 and TRBJ1-2, with 7 bases matching TRBD1. The sequenced sample was PBMCs or T cells enriched from blood (not recorded which). The CDR3 region has the DNA TGCGCCAGCAGCTTGGACGGGACAGATTATGGCTACACCTTC. It yields the protein CASSLDGTDYGYTF.